These 21 T cell receptor beta chains share one sample of origin, sequenced in a study of T cells in Graves' hyperthyroidism and ophthalmopathy. Amplified regions were TCR beta CDR3 sequences from RNA transcripts. Carried out on the TCR CDR3, a first-round RT-PCR used the HTBI primer set. Using its own MiXCR run on the multiplex PCR reads, TCRdb lists one record per CDR3 protein. The repertoire includes approximately 690,000 distinct CDR3 sequences, around 13% of them detected once, and under 15% sits in the top ten. Sequences were obtained from blood. The source of these receptors is a woman between 50 and 59 years old with Graves' ophthalmopathy.

This clonotype was found many times. Here the CDR3 DNA reads TGTGCCAGCAGCAGTTACTTCGAAAAACTGTTTTTT. Translating gives CASSSYFEKLFF. V gene TRBV12-3 or TRBV12-4 combines with J gene TRBJ1-4; D call uncertain. The V gene lost 6 bases and the J gene lost 8 bases, with 10 bases spanning the gap. The CDR3 extends over 12 amino acids.

V gene TRBV5-1 combines with J gene TRBJ1-4; weak D call: TRBD1 (5 bases). The germline V gene has CDR1 SGHRS and CDR2 YFSETQ. CDR3 length: 15 amino acids. Trimming cost V 0 bases and J 6 bases, with 12 bases left between them. In DNA, the CDR3 is TGCGCCAGCAGCTTGGTCGGGACGGGGGATGAAAAACTGTTTTTT. It specifies CASSLVGTGDEKLFF. Full variable domain (rest looked up from reference TRBV5-1 and TRBJ1-4): KAGVTQTPRYLIKTRGQQVTLSCSPISGHRSVSWYQQTPGQGLQFLFEYFSETQRNKGNFPGRFSGRQFSNSRSEMNVSTLELGDSALYLCASSLVGTGDEKLFFGSGTQLSVL.

On this clonotype itself: The junction departs from germline at one end; a sequencing error may be responsible. The chain is built from TRBV28 and TRBJ2-1; D possibly corresponds to TRBD1 (6 bases). The length of the CDR3 is 15 residues. Looked up from germline, CDR1 is MDHEN and CDR2 is SYDVKM. Here the CDR3 DNA reads TGTGCCAGCAGTTTAACAGGGAGCTCCTACAATGGGCAGTTCTTC. Residues: CASSLTGSSYNGQFF.

In its sample, this clonotype was seen a few times. This chain uses TRBV28 with TRBJ1-3; weak D call: TRBD1 (5 bases). The CDR3 runs 15 residues. The V end was cut by 4 bases, the J end by 1 base, with 11 bases between. Germline CDR1 reads MDHEN; CDR2 reads SYDVKM. The CDR3 protein is CASSSLGVSGNTIYF. CDR3 bases: TGTGCCAGCAGTTCTTTAGGGGTTTCTGGAAACACCATATATTTT.

The CDR3 DNA follows: TGTGCCAGCAGCCAAGAACGAATAGCGGGAGGAGAGACCCAGTACTTC. This encodes CASSQERIAGGETQYF. The chain is built from TRBV3-2 and TRBJ2-5; the table calls TRBD2, which could not be checked here. TRBV3-2 is a pseudogene locus. This CDR3 has 16 amino acids.

V gene TRBV20-1 combines with J gene TRBJ2-3; no definite D call. Trimming removed 4 bases from V and 7 bases from J, with 9 bases in between. The length of the CDR3 is 11 residues. Germline CDR1 is DFQATT and CDR2 is SNEGSKA (reference sequence). The CDR3 reads CSANRVNTQYF. DNA of the CDR3: TGCAGTGCTAATAGGGTTAATACGCAGTATTTT.

This sequence joins TRBV10-3 and TRBJ1-2; D gene unclear. V was clipped by 6 bases and J by 8 bases, with 19 bases between them. In germline, CDR1 is ENHRY, CDR2 SYGVKD. This CDR3 has 14 residues. Here the CDR3 reads CAIRDRRNEEGYTF. CDR3 nucleotide sequence: TGTGCCATCAGAGACCGACGGAACGAGGAAGGCTACACCTTC.

This clonotype was picked up a small number of times. A much larger clone lies a single base off, so this may be a read error. The V and J genes are TRBV12-3 or TRBV12-4 and TRBJ2-3; tentatively, D is TRBD1 (8 bases). V was pared by 10 bases and J by 3 bases, with 35 bases between. The length of the CDR3 is 20 residues. The CDR3 coding sequence is TGTGCCATCAACCCTGGGGAGCGGGGACAGGTTATGGGTTGGACAGATACGCAGTATTTT. Translating gives CAINPGERGQVMGWTDTQYF.

This clonotype was detected many times. The V gene is TRBV29-1, the J gene TRBJ1-2; the D is unclear. Trimming took off 3 bases at V and 4 bases at J, with 9 bases between the two ends. Per the germline V gene, CDR1 is SQVTM and CDR2 is ANQGSEA. The CDR3 length is 12 residues. CDR3: CSVDSVGYGYTF. Written as DNA, the CDR3 is TGCAGCGTTGATTCCGTTGGCTATGGCTACACCTTC.

This clonotype was found many times. The rearrangement uses TRBV3-1 and TRBJ1-5; D call uncertain. Germline V gene sequence: CDR1 LGHDT, CDR2 YNNKEL (reference sequence). The CDR3 has 13 residues. V gave up 0 bases and J gave up 10 bases, with 10 bases separating them. CDR3 region: CASSQDLEGPQHF. Here the CDR3 DNA reads TGTGCCAGCAGCCAAGATCTAGAGGGACCCCAGCATTTT.

The chain links TRBV7-2 to TRBJ1-2; TRBD1 agrees at 12 bases. CDR3 length: 16 amino acids. Losses at the gene ends were 0 bases for V and 2 bases for J; bases not matched to a gene: 1. Germline lookup yields CDR1 SGHTA and CDR2 FQGNSA. The CDR3 DNA is TGTGCCAGCAGCTTAGCGGGGACAGGGGGCAACTATGGCTACACCTTC. Protein: CASSLAGTGGNYGYTF.

This clonotype was picked up a small number of times. The CDR3 is CATGHDGGPLGANVLTF. The DNA of the CDR3 is TGTGCCACCGGCCACGATGGCGGGCCCTTAGGGGCCAACGTCCTGACTTTC. This chain links TRBV24-1 with TRBJ2-6; D is possibly TRBD2 (5 bases). CDR3 length: 17 residues. Deletions cut 9 bases from V and 4 bases from J, with 21 bases between. The germline CDR1 and CDR2 sequences are KGHDR and SFDVKD.

This clonotype was seen ten or more times. The chain carries TRBV7-9 and TRBJ2-1, with D maybe TRBD1 (5 bases). V was cut by 0 bases and J by 8 bases, with 14 bases left in between. The CDR3 totals 15 residues. Per the germline V gene, CDR1 is SEHNR and CDR2 is FQNEAQ (reference sequence). The CDR3: CASSLALGDSDEQFF. DNA of the CDR3: TGTGCCAGCAGCTTAGCGCTGGGTGACAGCGATGAGCAGTTCTTC.

Only a few counts were recorded for this clonotype. J is TRBJ1-1 and V is TRBV12-3 or TRBV12-4; D remains unclear. The V gene lost 5 bases and the J gene lost 5 bases, with 12 bases spanning the gap. CDR3 size: 13 residues. The CDR3 bases are TGTGCCAGCAGTACCGGGCCCCAAACTGAAGCTTTCTTT. It encodes CASSTGPQTEAFF.

This clonotype appeared a few times. This chain uses TRBV4-3 with TRBJ2-1; D remains unclear. Germline V gene data show CDR1 as LGHNA and CDR2 as YSLEER. This CDR3 spans 16 amino acids. The ends were cut back, 0 bases at V and 6 bases at J, with 15 bases in the middle. This chain's CDR3 is CASSQDARLGGNEQFF. DNA for the CDR3: TGCGCCAGCAGCCAAGATGCTCGCCTAGGCGGCAATGAGCAGTTCTTC.

This clonotype was counted only a few times. The chain carries TRBV19 and TRBJ1-1; no definite D call. The germline CDR1 and CDR2 sequences are LNHDA and SQIVND (reference sequence). The CDR3 loop spans 15 amino acids. Trimming took off 2 bases at V and 3 bases at J, with 13 bases between the two ends. CDR3: CASSILGQADTEAFF. DNA for the CDR3: TGTGCCAGTAGTATATTGGGCCAGGCGGACACTGAAGCTTTCTTT.

On this clonotype itself: With a much larger clone just one base away, this may be a read error. The CDR3, as DNA: TGTGCTAGTGGTTTACCTCAGAACTTTGAGACCCAGTACTTC. It codes for CASGLPQNFETQYF. The rearrangement uses TRBV12-5 and TRBJ2-5; D remains unclear. The CDR3 totals 14 residues. V shed 3 bases and J shed 5 bases, with 13 bases lying between them. Germline values: CDR1 LGHNT, CDR2 FRNRAP.

This clonotype was detected only a few times. The V gene is TRBV12-3 or TRBV12-4, the J gene TRBJ1-1; D is possibly TRBD1 (6 bases). Trimming took off 7 bases at V and 4 bases at J, with 22 bases between the two ends. The CDR3 contains 16 residues. The CDR3 loop is CASIEQGGGWATEAFF. Here the CDR3 DNA reads TGTGCCAGCATTGAGCAAGGGGGGGGGTGGGCCACTGAAGCTTTCTTT.

This clonotype has more than one count but fewer than ten. The chain joins TRBV6-1 to TRBJ2-1, with D possibly matching TRBD2 (6 bases). Germline V CDR1 and CDR2: MNHNS, SASEGT. The CDR3 extends over 16 amino acids. With 0 bases removed from V and 2 bases from J, the gap between germline ends came to 11 bases. CDR3 loop: CASSEARGATYNEQFF. The CDR3 nucleotides are TGTGCCAGCAGTGAAGCGCGCGGGGCCACCTACAATGAGCAGTTCTTC.

The gene calls are TRBV4-3 and TRBJ2-7; TRBD1 agrees at 8 bases. CDR3 length equals 20 residues. CDR1 and CDR2 from the germline V gene are LGHNA and YSLEER. The junction had 17 bases not matched to a gene; V was cut back by 1 base and J by 0 bases. The CDR3 here is CASSQGLRFRETGDSYEQYF. The CDR3 DNA reads as TGCGCCAGCAGCCAAGGATTGCGTTTCCGTGAGACAGGGGACTCCTACGAGCAGTACTTC.

Remarks on this clonotype: It may be a read error: a sequence one base away is much more abundant. The chain carries TRBV24-1 and TRBJ2-1; D remains ambiguous. The V gene's germline CDR1 is KGHDR and CDR2 SFDVKD. CDR3 length: 15 amino acids. CDR3 in DNA: TGTGCCATCAGTCCCGGGTGGCCCGGCAACAATGAGCAGTTCTTC. Its translation: CAISPGWPGNNEQFF.